This T cell receptor beta chain was sequenced for a study of blood T cell repertoires in COVID-19. Study-level background: Sites across the United States, Italy and Spain contributed samples from acute and convalescent COVID-19.

It was during active infection that Seattle patients were enrolled and then longitudinally followed. Data came from immunoSEQ multiplex PCR; TCRdb stores just in-frame clones and leaves some out. The sample consists of 220,000 or so clones, about 90% of them appearing once. After removal of 1 base from V and 6 bases from J, the junction contained 4 bases not matched to a gene. The CDR3 totals 16 residues. The germline V gene has CDR1 SGHNT and CDR2 YYREEE (reference sequence). The rearrangement uses TRBV5-4 and TRBJ2-1; 13 bases match TRBD2. The sample comprised peripheral blood. The receptor was derived from a man aged 55-75 years with COVID-19, enrolled during active disease. CDR3 bases: TGTGCCAGCAGCTTGTTCGGGACTAGCGGGACCAATGAGCAGTTCTTC. As protein: CASSLFGTSGTNEQFF.